Reported below is one TCR beta chain. Its antigen is unidentified. Sequenced by immunoSEQ multiplex PCR; TCRdb stores in-frame clones only, minus some. The top ten hold 1.5% of the sample, which has about 1 million clones, more than 60% seen once. Splitting the CD4+ cells yielded a CD45RA+ naive subset and a CD45RA-negative memory subset. The data belong to a study of shared clonotypes between healthy human individuals. Overall study: Every donor yielded three CD4 naive, three CD4 memory, two CD8 naive and one CD8 memory plate. Study-wide results and caveats: Naive subsets generally had larger estimated richness than memory subsets. Several donors held roughly 5% of naive CD4 clonotypes in common.

This CDR3 is 13 amino acids long. The V gene end was trimmed by 2 bases and the J gene end by 6 bases; junction bases not matched to a gene: 3. Germline assignment: CDR1 SEHNR and CDR2 FQNEAQ (reference sequence). The sequence came from a man younger than 35 in good health. This rearrangement joins TRBV7-9 to TRBJ1-2; 7 bases are a match to TRBD1. Sequencing used memory CD4+ T cells sorted from blood. The subset here: CD45RA-negative fraction. The CDR3 sequence is CASSLRRGNGYTF. The CDR3 DNA is TGTGCCAGCAGCTTACGCAGGGGGAATGGCTACACCTTC.